These 8 T cell receptor beta chains were sequenced from one sample in a study of beta chain features in type 1 diabetes. These receptors lack a known antigen. Expressed TCRB transcripts were sequenced because the isolated RNA had all been reverse transcribed beforehand. Here immunoSEQ multiplex PCR was the method, and the copy in TCRdb shows in-frame clones only, minus some. The table records around 160,000 clones, around 63% of them present only once. Study-wide results and caveats: In every one of the four CD4+ subsets, TCRB CDR3s were moderately but significantly shorter in Type 1 diabetes patients.

Sequencing was carried out using naive CD4+ T cells from blood. All receptors come from a man aged 25-45 years with type 1 diabetes.

This clone showed up just a few times. The chain recombines TRBV7-2 with TRBJ2-3; TRBD2 is a possible D gene (6 bases). The CDR3 spans 13 residues. Germline lookup yields CDR1 SGHTA and CDR2 FQGNSA. V lost 5 bases and J lost 9, with 15 bases in between. CDR3 region: CASSTDQRGTQYF. The CDR3 DNA follows: TGTGCCAGCAGCACGGACCAACGGGGGACGCAGTATTTT.

V usage is TRBV29-1 and J usage is TRBJ2-5; tentative D call: TRBD1 (5 bases). Looked up from germline, CDR1 is SQVTM and CDR2 is ANQGSEA. V lost 7 bases to trimming and J lost 3 bases, with 12 bases between them. This CDR3 comprises 12 residues. CDR3 residues: CSAQTVEETQYF. In nucleotides, the CDR3 is TGCAGCGCCCAGACAGTTGAAGAGACCCAGTACTTC.

The chain employs TRBV4-2 and TRBJ2-5; 8 bases map to TRBD1. CDR3 length equals 16 residues. V was clipped by 1 base and J by 5 bases; unmatched bases: 9. The germline V gene has CDR1 LGHNA and CDR2 YNFKEQ. CDR3 region: CASSQGVVTGEETQYF. CDR3 nucleotides: TGTGCCAGCAGCCAAGGGGTGGTGACAGGGGAGGAGACCCAGTACTTC.

The rearrangement uses TRBV4-1 and TRBJ2-3; TRBD1 or TRBD2 may be the D gene (7 bases each). The germline gives CDR1 MGHRA, CDR2 YSYEKL. V lost 0 bases to trimming and J lost 5 bases, with 18 bases between them. This CDR3 is 17 amino acids long. The CDR3 DNA is TGCGCCAGCAGCCAAGAAAGGGGAGGGGGCCCAGGAGATACGCAGTATTTT. As protein: CASSQERGGGPGDTQYF.

The CDR3 spells CASRSPGQTYEQYF. In DNA, the CDR3 is TGTGCCAGCAGGTCCCCGGGACAGACCTACGAGCAGTACTTC. The rearrangement joins TRBV28 to TRBJ2-7; TRBD1 aligns across 7 bases. The germline V gene has CDR1 MDHEN and CDR2 SYDVKM. This CDR3 spans 14 amino acids. Trimming at V came to 6 bases and at J to 2 bases, leaving 7 bases not matched to a gene.

This clone was picked up a small number of times. The chain uses TRBV29-1 and TRBJ2-3, with 7 nucleotides matching TRBD2. The trim removed 5 bases at V and 1 base at J, leaving 0 bases unmatched. The CDR3 is 12 amino acids. Per germline, CDR1 SQVTM and CDR2 ANQGSEA. The CDR3 region is CSVRGGTDTQYF. The CDR3 DNA reads TGCAGCGTTCGGGGGGGCACAGATACGCAGTATTTT.

The genes are TRBV4-3 and TRBJ2-7, with D perhaps given as TRBD1 or TRBD2 (5 bases each). Germline V lookup: CDR1 LGHNA, CDR2 YSLEER. V dropped 4 bases and J dropped 2 bases, with 9 bases sitting between them. This CDR3 region has 13 residues. CDR3 nucleotides: TGCGCCAGCAGCCCCGGGGCTACCTACGAGCAGTACTTC. Translation gives CASSPGATYEQYF.

This clone has a handful of counts. V usage is TRBV29-1 and J usage is TRBJ1-5, with D uncertain. V dropped 6 bases and J dropped 2 bases, with 8 bases sitting between them. The germline CDR1 and CDR2 sequences are SQVTM and ANQGSEA. The CDR3 has 12 residues. In DNA form, the CDR3 reads TGCAGCGTGGCATCAGGCAATCAGCCCCAGCATTTT. Translated, it gives CSVASGNQPQHF.